The 10 T cell receptor beta chains listed next were all sequenced from one sample in a study of T-cell memory formation after mild COVID-19. TCRdb re-called the 5' RACE reads through MiXCR, storing one row per CDR3 protein. The table has 110,000 or so distinct CDR3 sequences, approximately 21% seen once; the top ten hold about 42%. Source material: PBMCs or a T cell subset sorted from them (not recorded which). Every receptor here comes from a man in his late teens or twenties who had mild COVID-19 (a few samples of this study predate the infection). Cell type and time point are not known.

The chain uses TRBV7-9 and TRBJ2-6; TRBD1 matches at 7 bases. Germline CDR1 reads SEHNR; CDR2 reads FQNEAQ (reference sequence). The CDR3 spans 18 residues. V shed 3 bases, J shed 4 bases, and the junction held 12 bases outside the gene matches. CDR3 in amino acids: CASSLWGDRVSGANVLTF. The CDR3, as DNA: TGTGCCAGCAGCTTGTGGGGCGACAGGGTGTCAGGGGCCAACGTCCTGACTTTC. Full variable domain (outside the CDR3, taken from reference TRBV7-9 and TRBJ2-6): DTGVSQNPRHKITKRGQNVTFRCDPISEHNRLYWYRQTLGQGPEFLTYFQNEAQLEKSRLLSDRFSAERPKGSFSTLEIQRTEQGDSAMYLCASSLWGDRVSGANVLTFGAGSRLTVL.

The rearrangement joins TRBV7-9 to TRBJ1-1, with 7 bases lining up with TRBD1. CDR1 is SEHNR and CDR2 is FQNEAQ in the germline V gene (reference sequence). V gave up 3 bases and J gave up 0 bases; unmatched junction bases: 4. The length of the CDR3 is 15 residues. The CDR3 sequence is CASSFRQGMNTEAFF. In nucleotides, the CDR3 is TGTGCCAGCAGCTTTCGACAGGGAATGAACACTGAAGCTTTCTTT.

The J gene is TRBJ2-1, the V gene TRBV11-2; no clear D. Per the germline V gene, CDR1 is SGHAT and CDR2 is FQNNGV. The length of the CDR3 is 11 residues. Trimming pared 3 bases from V and 8 bases from J, leaving 5 bases between. The CDR3 here is CASSFQHEQFF. CDR3 in DNA: TGTGCCAGCAGCTTTCAGCATGAGCAGTTCTTC. The entire variable domain, with the rest obtained from reference TRBV11-2 and TRBJ2-1, is as follows: EAGVAQSPRYKIIEKRQSVAFWCNPISGHATLYWYQQILGQGPKLLIQFQNNGVVDDSQLPKDRFSAERLKGVDSTLKIQPAKLEDSAVYLCASSFQHEQFFGPGTRLTVL.

This clonotype was recorded a few times. The genes are TRBV7-3 and TRBJ2-7; TRBD1 aligns across 7 bases. J was trimmed by 2 bases and V by 4 bases; bases with no gene match: 2. Germline CDR1 reads SGHTA; CDR2 reads FQGTGA. The CDR3 spans 13 residues. Here the CDR3 reads CASSSRGPYEQYV. The CDR3 nucleotides read TGTGCCAGCAGCTCTAGGGGGCCCTACGAGCAGTACGTC.

This clonotype was recorded a few times. V is TRBV4-1 and J is TRBJ2-1, with TRBD2 matching 8 bases. V was pared by 4 bases and J by 6 bases, with 8 bases of the junction left unmatched. The CDR3 consists of 15 residues. CDR1 MGHRA and CDR2 YSYEKL come from the germline V gene. CDR3 sequence (DNA): TGCGCCAGCAGCCCATATTCCGGGACTAGCAATGAGCAGTTCTTC. Translating it yields CASSPYSGTSNEQFF.

The chain carries TRBV6-2 or TRBV6-3 and TRBJ2-5; D gene unclear. The CDR3 loop spans 10 amino acids. CDR1 is MNHEY, CDR2 SVGEGT, per germline. The CDR3 region is CAAAQETQYF. The CDR3 nucleotides are TGTGCAGCCGCCCAAGAGACCCAGTACTTC.

V usage is TRBV5-6 and J usage is TRBJ2-2; D not resolved. Looked up from germline, CDR1 is SGHDT and CDR2 is YYEEEE. Trimming took off 3 bases at V and 4 bases at J, with 10 bases between the two ends. This CDR3 region has 14 residues. CDR3 nucleotide sequence: TGTGCCAGCAGCTCGTTTTGGCCCACCGGGGAGCTGTTTTTT. Its translation is CASSSFWPTGELFF.

This chain links TRBV7-9 with TRBJ2-5; either TRBD1 or TRBD2 may supply D (5 bases each). Germline V gene data show CDR1 as SEHNR and CDR2 as FQNEAQ (reference sequence). Trimming shortened V by 5 bases and J by 1 base, and 14 bases separated the two germline ends. This CDR3 is 15 amino acids long. The CDR3 DNA reads TGTGCCAGCAGCAACCGTCTCGGGACCCAAGAGACCCAGTACTTC. This translates into CASSNRLGTQETQYF.

The CDR3 is CASSPSGTGYQPQHF. The CDR3 bases are TGTGCCAGCAGCCCTTCTGGGACAGGGTATCAGCCCCAGCATTTT. The chain links TRBV7-9 to TRBJ1-5; TRBD1 aligns across 9 bases. Germline V gene lookup returns CDR1 SEHNR and CDR2 FQNEAQ (reference sequence). Trimming took 5 bases from V and 5 from J; bases not matched to a gene: 7. The length of the CDR3 is 15 residues.

The table lists this clonotype with a few counts. V is TRBV5-1 and J is TRBJ2-7, with D perhaps matching TRBD2 (5 bases). CDR1 is SGHRS, CDR2 YFSETQ, per germline. Trimming took 3 bases from V and 3 from J, leaving 16 bases between them. The CDR3 length is 15 residues. The CDR3 loop is CASSWRRLGDYEQYF. The CDR3 bases are TGCGCCAGCAGCTGGCGGAGACTGGGAGACTACGAGCAGTACTTC.